Only a few counts were recorded for the clone carrying this T cell receptor beta chain. TCRdb reprocessed the 5' RACE reads with MiXCR, giving one entry per CDR3 protein. Altogether about 57,000 distinct CDR3 sequences are present, 25% to 35% being singletons, with the ten largest covering 3% to 4%. There are 13 residues in the CDR3. Between the trimmed V and J ends, which lost 7 bases and 4 bases, there was a span of 14 bases. Looked up from germline, CDR1 is MNHNY and CDR2 is SVGAGI (reference sequence). This receptor was identified in a female donor with breast cancer. The sample was tumor-infiltrating memory CD4+ T cells sorted from the breast tumor. As to subset: memory CD4+ T cells, CD4+CD45RO+CD25-. The chain has TRBV6-6 and TRBJ2-7; tentatively, D is TRBD1 or TRBD2 (5 bases each). The CDR3 sequence is CASTPGPNYEQYF. In DNA form, the CDR3 reads TGTGCCAGCACCCCGGGGCCCAATTACGAGCAGTACTTC.